These T cell receptor beta chains were read from a single sample in a study of neoadjuvant anti-PD-1 for oral cavity cancer. Assay: immunoSEQ multiplex PCR; the TCRdb copy retains only in-frame clones and omits some. This sample carries roughly 67,000 clones, about 83% of them seen once, and the ten largest clones take more than 3%. The source was PBMCs, collected before nivolumab (anti-PD-1) treatment. Receptors originate from a person between 35 and 79 years old with oral cavity squamous cell carcinoma. The CDR3 runs from the conserved cysteine through the conserved F or W. The D gene is left open where the match is weak. Clone size is stated in some rows and not others, as once, few, many or a class when expanded.

j_call: TRBJ2-3; v_call: TRBV2; d_call: NA; clone_size: NA; cdr3_aa: CASSADESRTDTQYF; cdr3_nt: TGTGCCAGCAGTGCCGATGAGAGCCGCACAGATACGCAGTATTTT
j_call: TRBJ1-2; v_call: TRBV6-6; d_call: NA; clone_size: NA; cdr3_aa: CASSYSWTVGYTF; cdr3_nt: TGTGCCAGCAGTTACTCATGGACCGTCGGCTACACCTTC
j_call: TRBJ2-7; v_call: TRBV28; d_call: TRBD2; clone_size: NA; cdr3_aa: CASSSGRLAGDGEQYF; cdr3_nt: TGTGCCAGCAGTTCCGGCCGTCTAGCGGGAGACGGCGAGCAGTACTTC
j_call: TRBJ2-7; v_call: TRBV5-5; d_call: TRBD2; clone_size: NA; cdr3_aa: CASSLRGSVTSGSGEQYF; cdr3_nt: TGTGCCAGCAGCTTGCGGGGGTCAGTGACTAGCGGGAGTGGTGAGCAGTACTTC
j_call: TRBJ2-1; v_call: TRBV7-9; d_call: NA; clone_size: NA; cdr3_aa: CASSLYLEQFF; cdr3_nt: TGTGCCAGCAGCCTCTATCTCGAGCAGTTCTTC
j_call: TRBJ2-5; v_call: TRBV5-4; d_call: NA; clone_size: NA; cdr3_aa: CASSLGTSVAWYQETQYF; cdr3_nt: TGTGCCAGCAGCTTGGGCACCTCTGTGGCCTGGTACCAAGAGACCCAGTACTTC
j_call: TRBJ2-7; v_call: TRBV21-1; d_call: NA; clone_size: NA; cdr3_aa: CASSKEGGTISYEQYF; cdr3_nt: TGTGCCAGCAGCAAAGAGGGGGGGACGATTTCCTACGAGCAGTACTTC
j_call: TRBJ2-7; v_call: TRBV4-1; d_call: NA; clone_size: NA; cdr3_aa: CASSPRPYRASYEQYF; cdr3_nt: TGCGCCAGCAGCCCCCGCCCCTACAGAGCCTCCTACGAGCAGTACTTC
j_call: TRBJ1-2; v_call: TRBV7-9; d_call: NA; clone_size: once; cdr3_aa: CASPGAEEQTYGYTF; cdr3_nt: TGTGCCAGCCCGGGGGCCGAAGAGCAGACATATGGCTACACCTTC
j_call: TRBJ1-4; v_call: TRBV5-1; d_call: NA; clone_size: NA; cdr3_aa: CASSFTGMEKLFF; cdr3_nt: TGCGCCAGCAGCTTTACAGGGATGGAGAAACTGTTTTTT
j_call: TRBJ2-7; v_call: TRBV4-1; d_call: NA; clone_size: NA; cdr3_aa: CASSPLVLLGEQYF; cdr3_nt: TGCGCCAGCAGCCCTCTAGTGTTACTAGGCGAGCAGTACTTC
j_call: TRBJ2-5; v_call: TRBV19; d_call: TRBD2; clone_size: NA; cdr3_aa: CASRLAGETQYF; cdr3_nt: TGTGCCAGTAGACTAGCGGGAGAGACCCAGTACTTC
j_call: TRBJ2-3; v_call: TRBV10-3; d_call: NA; clone_size: NA; cdr3_aa: CAISESGGPDTQYF; cdr3_nt: TGTGCCATCAGTGAGTCGGGGGGTCCAGATACGCAGTATTTT
j_call: TRBJ2-1; v_call: TRBV29-1; d_call: NA; clone_size: NA; cdr3_aa: CSVDEGVRNEQFF; cdr3_nt: TGCAGCGTTGACGAGGGGGTTCGCAATGAGCAGTTCTTC
j_call: TRBJ1-1; v_call: TRBV10-3; d_call: TRBD1; clone_size: NA; cdr3_aa: CAISEYKGADTEAFF; cdr3_nt: TGTGCCATCAGTGAGTACAAGGGGGCGGACACTGAAGCTTTCTTT
j_call: TRBJ2-2; v_call: TRBV5-1; d_call: TRBD1; clone_size: NA; cdr3_aa: CASSGPGTVNTGELFF; cdr3_nt: TGCGCCAGCAGCGGTCCCGGGACAGTGAACACCGGGGAGCTGTTTTTT
j_call: TRBJ1-6; v_call: TRBV7-8; d_call: NA; clone_size: NA; cdr3_aa: CASSPLGSITDRVDSPLHF; cdr3_nt: TGTGCCAGCAGCCCTCTCGGATCTATAACTGACCGAGTGGATTCACCCCTCCACTTT
j_call: TRBJ2-3; v_call: TRBV9; d_call: NA; clone_size: NA; cdr3_aa: CASSVEGRTDTQYF; cdr3_nt: TGTGCCAGCAGCGTAGAGGGCCGCACAGATACGCAGTATTTT
j_call: TRBJ1-6; v_call: TRBV5-1; d_call: NA; clone_size: once; cdr3_aa: CASRRWARGGSPLHF; cdr3_nt: TGCGCCAGCAGGAGATGGGCTCGGGGAGGTTCACCCCTCCACTTT
j_call: TRBJ2-1; v_call: TRBV11-2; d_call: NA; clone_size: NA; cdr3_aa: CASSLSGTYNEQFF; cdr3_nt: TGTGCCAGCAGCTTAAGTGGCACCTACAATGAGCAGTTCTTC
j_call: TRBJ1-5; v_call: TRBV19; d_call: NA; clone_size: NA; cdr3_aa: CASTELGRGEYSNQPQHF; cdr3_nt: TGTGCCAGTACCGAACTCGGGCGGGGGGAATATAGCAATCAGCCCCAGCATTTT
j_call: TRBJ1-1; v_call: TRBV6-5; d_call: NA; clone_size: NA; cdr3_aa: CASSYTPARTEAFF; cdr3_nt: TGTGCCAGCAGTTATACCCCCGCGAGGACTGAAGCTTTCTTT
j_call: TRBJ2-7; v_call: TRBV10-3; d_call: NA; clone_size: NA; cdr3_aa: CAISERAGADEQYF; cdr3_nt: TGTGCCATCAGTGAGAGGGCAGGGGCGGACGAGCAGTACTTC
j_call: TRBJ2-1; v_call: TRBV4-1; d_call: TRBD2; clone_size: NA; cdr3_aa: CASNKLAGANEQFF; cdr3_nt: TGCGCCAGCAACAAACTAGCGGGAGCCAATGAGCAGTTCTTC
j_call: TRBJ1-2; v_call: TRBV6-1; d_call: NA; clone_size: NA; cdr3_aa: CATLKWDTSEGYTF; cdr3_nt: TGTGCCACCTTGAAATGGGACACCTCGGAAGGCTACACCTTC
j_call: TRBJ1-2; v_call: TRBV29-1; d_call: NA; clone_size: once; cdr3_aa: CSGRTGQEGYTF; cdr3_nt: TGCAGCGGACGCACAGGGCAGGAGGGCTACACCTTC
j_call: TRBJ1-2; v_call: TRBV6-5; d_call: NA; clone_size: NA; cdr3_aa: CASSYEQGRAGYTF; cdr3_nt: TGTGCCAGCAGTTACGAACAGGGCAGGGCGGGCTACACCTTC
j_call: TRBJ2-5; v_call: TRBV5-1; d_call: NA; clone_size: NA; cdr3_aa: CASSLAIGRQETQYF; cdr3_nt: TGCGCCAGCAGCTTGGCCATCGGTAGACAAGAGACCCAGTACTTC
j_call: TRBJ2-4; v_call: TRBV27; d_call: TRBD1; clone_size: NA; cdr3_aa: CASRGQGVGIQYF; cdr3_nt: TGTGCCAGCAGGGGACAGGGTGTGGGCATTCAGTACTTC
j_call: TRBJ2-2; v_call: TRBV2; d_call: TRBD1; clone_size: once; cdr3_aa: CAGRTGRNTGELFF; cdr3_nt: TGTGCCGGAAGGACAGGGCGGAACACCGGGGAGCTGTTTTTT
j_call: TRBJ2-3; v_call: TRBV7-6; d_call: NA; clone_size: NA; cdr3_aa: CASSVRIFADTQYF; cdr3_nt: TGTGCCAGCAGCGTGAGGATATTTGCAGATACGCAGTATTTT
j_call: TRBJ2-1; v_call: TRBV6-6; d_call: NA; clone_size: NA; cdr3_aa: CASAVSRTYNEQFF; cdr3_nt: TGTGCCAGCGCCGTATCCAGGACCTACAATGAGCAGTTCTTC
j_call: TRBJ1-6; v_call: TRBV4-1; d_call: NA; clone_size: NA; cdr3_aa: CASSLTGIGPWNSPLHF; cdr3_nt: TGCGCCAGCAGCCTAACAGGGATAGGACCCTGGAATTCACCCCTCCACTTT
j_call: TRBJ1-1; v_call: TRBV6-1; d_call: TRBD1; clone_size: NA; cdr3_aa: CASSERDRVGTEAFF; cdr3_nt: TGTGCCAGCAGTGAAAGGGACAGGGTGGGCACTGAAGCTTTCTTT
j_call: TRBJ2-7; v_call: TRBV7-6; d_call: TRBD1; clone_size: NA; cdr3_aa: CASSLEGQGAFLGEQYF; cdr3_nt: TGTGCCAGCAGCTTAGAGGGACAGGGGGCCTTTCTAGGCGAGCAGTACTTC
j_call: TRBJ2-7; v_call: TRBV20-1; d_call: NA; clone_size: NA; cdr3_aa: CSASGMRQEYF; cdr3_nt: TGCAGTGCCTCGGGTATGAGACAGGAGTACTTC
j_call: TRBJ2-1; v_call: TRBV19; d_call: NA; clone_size: NA; cdr3_aa: CASSIIPQGNEQFF; cdr3_nt: TGTGCCAGTAGTATAATCCCACAGGGCAATGAGCAGTTCTTC
j_call: TRBJ2-5; v_call: TRBV21-1; d_call: NA; clone_size: NA; cdr3_aa: CASFNPLSGVTKSPYQETQYF; cdr3_nt: TGTGCCAGTTTCAACCCGCTCTCCGGGGTTACGAAATCGCCTTACCAAGAGACCCAGTACTTC
j_call: TRBJ1-5; v_call: TRBV28; d_call: NA; clone_size: NA; cdr3_aa: CASSITDYSNQPQHF; cdr3_nt: TGTGCCAGCAGTATTACGGACTATAGCAATCAGCCCCAGCATTTT
j_call: TRBJ1-3; v_call: TRBV11-2; d_call: NA; clone_size: NA; cdr3_aa: CASSGVTFSGNTIYF; cdr3_nt: TGTGCCAGCAGTGGGGTGACCTTCTCTGGAAACACCATATATTTT
j_call: TRBJ1-3; v_call: TRBV6-5; d_call: NA; clone_size: NA; cdr3_aa: CASSYSGSSGNTIYF; cdr3_nt: TGTGCCAGCAGTTACTCTGGTAGCTCTGGAAACACCATATATTTT
j_call: TRBJ1-1; v_call: TRBV5-1; d_call: TRBD1; clone_size: NA; cdr3_aa: CASSAPGGWTEAFF; cdr3_nt: TGCGCCAGCAGCGCCCCAGGGGGGTGGACTGAAGCTTTCTTT
j_call: TRBJ1-1; v_call: TRBV7-9; d_call: NA; clone_size: few; cdr3_aa: CASSLEDTRQGTEAFF; cdr3_nt: TGTGCCAGCAGCTTAGAGGACACCCGGCAAGGTACTGAAGCTTTCTTT
j_call: TRBJ1-1; v_call: TRBV28; d_call: NA; clone_size: NA; cdr3_aa: CASSFWGEAFF; cdr3_nt: TGTGCCAGCAGTTTTTGGGGGGAAGCTTTCTTT
j_call: TRBJ2-5; v_call: TRBV7-9; d_call: NA; clone_size: few; cdr3_aa: CASSSGPQQTQYF; cdr3_nt: TGTGCCAGCAGCTCCGGACCCCAACAGACCCAGTACTTC
j_call: TRBJ1-4; v_call: TRBV5-1; d_call: NA; clone_size: NA; cdr3_aa: CASSLSGNKANEKLFF; cdr3_nt: TGCGCCAGCAGCTTGTCGGGTAATAAGGCTAATGAAAAACTGTTTTTT
j_call: TRBJ1-4; v_call: TRBV30; d_call: NA; clone_size: NA; cdr3_aa: CAWSGRVLGEKLFF; cdr3_nt: TGTGCCTGGAGTGGCCGGGTCCTGGGGGAAAAACTGTTTTTT
j_call: TRBJ2-7; v_call: TRBV30; d_call: TRBD1; clone_size: NA; cdr3_aa: CAWSFGTGYEQYF; cdr3_nt: TGTGCCTGGAGTTTTGGGACAGGCTACGAGCAGTACTTC
j_call: TRBJ2-1; v_call: TRBV5-1; d_call: NA; clone_size: NA; cdr3_aa: CASSSGASTGNEQFF; cdr3_nt: TGCGCCAGCAGCTCCGGGGCATCTACCGGCAATGAGCAGTTCTTC
j_call: TRBJ1-5; v_call: TRBV6-4; d_call: NA; clone_size: once; cdr3_aa: CASSPTGNQPQHF; cdr3_nt: TGTGCCAGCAGCCCTACAGGCAATCAGCCCCAGCATTTT
j_call: TRBJ2-7; v_call: TRBV4-2; d_call: NA; clone_size: NA; cdr3_aa: CASSQDGGASYEQYF; cdr3_nt: TGTGCCAGCAGCCAAGACGGCGGGGCGTCCTACGAGCAGTACTTC
j_call: TRBJ2-7; v_call: TRBV9; d_call: NA; clone_size: NA; cdr3_aa: CASSADSFPREQYF; cdr3_nt: TGTGCCAGCAGCGCAGACAGTTTCCCCCGCGAGCAGTACTTC
j_call: TRBJ1-6; v_call: TRBV9; d_call: NA; clone_size: once; cdr3_aa: CASSVFGSPLHF; cdr3_nt: TGTGCCAGCAGCGTTTTCGGGTCCCCCCTCCACTTT